These T cell receptor beta chains were read from a single sample in a study of T cells in Graves' hyperthyroidism and ophthalmopathy. TCRdb re-called the multiplex PCR reads with MiXCR, one entry per CDR3 protein. The sample carries fewer than 110,000 distinct CDR3 sequences, about half recorded once. The sequencing input was blood. These receptors were collected from a man in his forties with Graves' hyperthyroidism. CDR3s include the opening cysteine and the closing phenylalanine or tryptophan. D genes are given only for firm matches. Clone size, where shown, is once, few, many, or a class for clones that have expanded.

14	.	TRBJ1-1	TRBV6-6	.	CASSFGLGVTVAFF	TGTGCCAGCAGTTTTGGGTTGGGCGTTACTGTAGCTTTCTTT
14	.	TRBJ1-1	TRBV29-1	.	CSVERPSGGTEAFF	TGCAGCGTTGAGCGCCCTAGCGGGGGCACTGAAGCTTTCTTT
12	TRBD1	TRBJ2-7	TRBV9	many	CARTGGTGEQYF	TGTGCCAGGACAGGGGGTACGGGCGAGCAGTACTTC
14	TRBD1	TRBJ2-7	TRBV20-1	many	CSATPGQGLPEQYF	TGCAGTGCTACACCGGGACAGGGGCTTCCCGAGCAGTACTTC
14	.	TRBJ2-3	TRBV5-1	many	CASARRRASDTQYF	TGCGCCAGTGCCCGCAGGAGGGCCTCAGATACGCAGTATTTT
18	TRBD1	TRBJ2-3	TRBV7-3	once	CASSWTGGTYGETDTQYF	TGTGCCAGCAGCTGGACAGGGGGGACTTATGGTGAGACAGATACGCAGTATTTT
16	.	TRBJ2-1	TRBV20-1	many	CSVTPPDQPADNEQFF	TGCAGTGTTACACCCCCGGACCAGCCAGCGGACAATGAGCAGTTCTTC
19	TRBD2	TRBJ2-6	TRBV15	.	CATSRDSTSGTSGANVLTF	TGTGCCACCAGCAGAGATTCGACTAGCGGAACCTCAGGGGCCAACGTCCTGACTTTC
13	.	TRBJ2-3	TRBV5-6	many	CASTLTVTDTQYF	TGTGCCAGCACCTTGACAGTCACAGATACGCAGTATTTT
14	TRBD1	TRBJ1-2	TRBV25-1	many	CASRAGQGAYGYTF	TGTGCCAGCAGGGCGGGACAGGGGGCCTATGGCTACACCTTC
14	.	TRBJ1-1	TRBV7-2	many	CASSRGRNPVVTFF	TGTGCCAGCAGCCGCGGACGGAACCCTGTGGTAACTTTCTTT
11	.	TRBJ2-7	TRBV2	many	CASSALYEQYF	TGTGCCAGCAGTGCATTGTACGAGCAGTACTTC
12	TRBD1	TRBJ1-1	TRBV30	once	CAWSLRGAEAFF	TGTGCCTGGAGTCTCAGGGGGGCTGAAGCTTTCTTT
16	TRBD2	TRBJ2-5	TRBV6-2/TRBV6-3	once	CASSPGLAGFQETQYF	TGTGCCAGCAGCCCCGGACTAGCGGGTTTCCAAGAGACCCAGTACTTC
14	.	TRBJ2-3	TRBV2	many	CASGRSTSTDTQYF	TGTGCCAGCGGTAGATCCACAAGCACAGATACGCAGTATTTT
11	.	TRBJ2-3	TRBV29-1	.	CSVDFTDTQYF	TGCAGCGTTGACTTCACAGATACGCAGTATTTT
12	.	TRBJ1-1	TRBV15	many	CATSLLGRRAFF	TGTGCCACCAGCCTTCTGGGGCGCCGAGCTTTCTTT
13	TRBD2	TRBJ2-3	TRBV29-1	.	CKWTSGSTDTQYF	TGCAAGTGGACTAGCGGGAGCACAGATACGCAGTATTTT
14	TRBD1	TRBJ1-5	TRBV20-1	many	CSAAPGVRGQPQHF	TGCAGTGCTGCCCCGGGGGTCAGGGGGCAGCCCCAGCATTTT
19	TRBD1	TRBJ1-6	TRBV19	many	CASSIDGQGVVSYNSPLHF	TGTGCCAGTAGTATAGATGGCCAGGGGGTCGTCTCCTATAATTCACCCCTCCACTTT
17	TRBD1	TRBJ2-5	TRBV5-6	.	CASRRAGTGYYQETQYF	TGTGCCAGCAGACGTGCCGGGACAGGGTACTACCAAGAGACCCAGTACTTC
14	TRBD1	TRBJ1-2	TRBV7-2	many	CASSPGQGAGGYTF	TGTGCCAGCAGCCCTGGACAGGGGGCCGGTGGCTACACCTTC
14	.	TRBJ1-2	TRBV24-1	.	CATSVGGGSYGYTF	TGTGCCACCAGTGTAGGCGGGGGAAGTTATGGCTACACCTTC
14	TRBD1	TRBJ1-5	TRBV5-5	many	CASSSTGGGQPQHF	TGTGCCAGCAGCTCCACAGGGGGGGGTCAGCCCCAGCATTTT
14	.	TRBJ2-5	TRBV12-3/TRBV12-4	many	CASSLAPGFETQYF	TGTGCCAGCAGTTTAGCGCCGGGTTTTGAGACCCAGTACTTC
11	.	TRBJ2-5	TRBV2	many	CASSETKTQYF	TGTGCCAGCAGTGAAACAAAGACCCAGTACTTC
15	TRBD2	TRBJ2-7	TRBV13	many	CASSVGTSGYYEQYF	TGTGCCAGCAGCGTGGGGACTAGCGGTTACTACGAGCAGTACTTC
15	.	TRBJ2-7	TRBV15	once	CATSSFGGRTYEQYF	TGTGCCACCAGCAGCTTTGGGGGGCGGACCTACGAGCAGTACTTC
15	TRBD1	TRBJ2-5	TRBV29-1	.	CSVEVRGDRGETQYF	TGCAGCGTTGAAGTGCGGGGAGACAGGGGAGAGACCCAGTACTTC
15	TRBD1	TRBJ1-6	TRBV9	.	CASSAGTGGGSPLHF	TGTGCCAGCAGCGCCGGGACAGGGGGCGGCTCACCCCTCCACTTT
16	.	TRBJ1-1	TRBV20-1	.	CSARDGLAGKVAEAFF	TGCAGTGCTAGAGACGGACTAGCGGGAAAGGTGGCTGAAGCTTTCTTT
12	.	TRBJ2-7	TRBV5-1	.	CALERERYEQYF	TGCGCCCTCGAAAGGGAGAGGTACGAGCAGTACTTC
14	.	TRBJ2-5	TRBV24-1	many	CATSDLGPQETQYF	TGTGCCACCAGTGACCTTGGACCGCAAGAGACCCAGTACTTC
14	TRBD1	TRBJ1-2	TRBV3-1	.	CASSRDGQGGGYTF	TGTGCCAGCAGCCGGGACGGACAGGGCGGAGGCTACACCTTC
15	TRBD1	TRBJ1-6	TRBV7-2	.	CASSLGTGKTSPLRF	TGTGCCAGCAGCTTAGGGACAGGAAAAACTTCTCCCCTCCGCTTT
15	TRBD1	TRBJ2-2	TRBV5-6	many	CASSFRDRVTGELFF	TGTGCCAGCAGCTTCCGGGACAGGGTCACCGGGGAGCTGTTTTTT
17	TRBD1	TRBJ2-1	TRBV2	.	CASSEWDRGGSTDTQFF	TGTGCCAGCAGTGAATGGGACAGGGGGGGAAGCACAGATACGCAGTTCTTC
12	.	TRBJ2-7	TRBV7-3	.	CASSWDGYEQYF	TGTGCCAGCAGCTGGGACGGGTACGAGCAGTACTTC